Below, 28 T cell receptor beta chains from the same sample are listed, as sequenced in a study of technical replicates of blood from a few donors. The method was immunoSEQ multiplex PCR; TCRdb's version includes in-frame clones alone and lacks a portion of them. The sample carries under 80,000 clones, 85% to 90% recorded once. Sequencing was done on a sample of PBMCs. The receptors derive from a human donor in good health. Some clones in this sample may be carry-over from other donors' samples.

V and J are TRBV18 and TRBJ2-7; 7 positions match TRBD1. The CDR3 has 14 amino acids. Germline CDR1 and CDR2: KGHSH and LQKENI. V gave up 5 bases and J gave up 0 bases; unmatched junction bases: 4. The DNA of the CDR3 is TGTGCCAGCTCATCGACAGGGAGCTCCTACGAGCAGTACTTC. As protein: CASSSTGSSYEQYF.

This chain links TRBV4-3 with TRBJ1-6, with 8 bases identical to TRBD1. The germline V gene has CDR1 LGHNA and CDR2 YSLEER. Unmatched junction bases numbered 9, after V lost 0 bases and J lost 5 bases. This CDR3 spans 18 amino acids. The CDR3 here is CASSQETGAFSDNSPLHF. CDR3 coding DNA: TGCGCCAGCAGCCAAGAGACAGGGGCATTTTCTGATAATTCACCCCTCCACTTT.

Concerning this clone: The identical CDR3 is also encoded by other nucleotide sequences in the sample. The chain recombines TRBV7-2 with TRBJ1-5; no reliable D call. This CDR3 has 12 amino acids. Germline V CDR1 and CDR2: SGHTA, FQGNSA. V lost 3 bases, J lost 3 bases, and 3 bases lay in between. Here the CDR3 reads CASSFNNQPQHF. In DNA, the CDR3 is TGTGCCAGCAGCTTTAACAATCAGCCCCAGCATTTT. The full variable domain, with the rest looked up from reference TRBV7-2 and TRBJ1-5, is GAGVSQSPSNKVTEKGKDVELRCDPISGHTALYWYRQSLGQGLEFLIYFQGNSAPDKSGLPSDRFSAERTGGSVSTLTIQRTQQEDSAVYLCASSFNNQPQHFGDGTRLSIL.

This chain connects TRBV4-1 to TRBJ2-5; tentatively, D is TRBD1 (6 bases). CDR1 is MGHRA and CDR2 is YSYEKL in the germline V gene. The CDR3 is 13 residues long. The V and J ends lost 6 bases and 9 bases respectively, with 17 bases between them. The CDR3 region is CASREQGREAQYF. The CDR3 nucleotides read TGCGCCAGCAGAGAACAGGGACGCGAAGCCCAGTACTTC.

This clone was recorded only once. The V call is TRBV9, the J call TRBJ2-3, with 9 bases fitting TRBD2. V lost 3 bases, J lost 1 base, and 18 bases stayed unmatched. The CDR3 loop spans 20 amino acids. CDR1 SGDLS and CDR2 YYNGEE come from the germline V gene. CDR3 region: CASSAALGSGGRRGTDTQYF. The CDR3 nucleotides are TGTGCCAGCAGCGCTGCCTTAGGCAGCGGGGGGCGACGCGGCACAGATACGCAGTATTTT.

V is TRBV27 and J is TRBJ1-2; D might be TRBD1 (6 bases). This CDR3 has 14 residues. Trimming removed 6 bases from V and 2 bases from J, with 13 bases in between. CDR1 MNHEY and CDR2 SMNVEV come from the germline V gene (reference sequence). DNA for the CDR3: TGTGCCAGCAGCCCCAGGGGTCCCAACTATGGCTACACCTTC. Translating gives CASSPRGPNYGYTF.

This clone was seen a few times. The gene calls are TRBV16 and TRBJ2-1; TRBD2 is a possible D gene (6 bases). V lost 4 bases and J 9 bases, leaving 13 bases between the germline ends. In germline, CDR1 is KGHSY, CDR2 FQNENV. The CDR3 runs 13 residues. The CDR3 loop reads CASSLTMGGEQFF. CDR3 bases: TGTGCCAGCAGCCTAACTATGGGGGGTGAGCAGTTCTTC. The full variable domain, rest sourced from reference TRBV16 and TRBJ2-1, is GEEVAQTPKHLVRGEGQKAKLYCAPIKGHSYVFWYQQVLKNEFKFLISFQNENVFDETGMPKERFSAKCLPNSPCSLEIQATKLEDSAVYFCASSLTMGGEQFFGPGTRLTVL.

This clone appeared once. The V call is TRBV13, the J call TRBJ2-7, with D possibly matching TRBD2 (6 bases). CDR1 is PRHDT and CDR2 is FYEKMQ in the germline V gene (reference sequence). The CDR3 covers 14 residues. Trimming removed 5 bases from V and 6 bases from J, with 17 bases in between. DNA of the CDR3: TGTGCCAGCAGCCTCCGGGGGTCTTGGGGCGAGCAGTACTTC. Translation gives CASSLRGSWGEQYF.

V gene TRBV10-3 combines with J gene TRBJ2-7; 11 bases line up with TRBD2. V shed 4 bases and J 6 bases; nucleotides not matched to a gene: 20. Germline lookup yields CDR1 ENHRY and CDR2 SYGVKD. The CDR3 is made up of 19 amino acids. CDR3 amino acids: CAISVHLTSGKGVSGEQYF. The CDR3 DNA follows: TGTGCCATCAGTGTACATTTGACTAGCGGGAAGGGGGTTTCGGGCGAGCAGTACTTC.

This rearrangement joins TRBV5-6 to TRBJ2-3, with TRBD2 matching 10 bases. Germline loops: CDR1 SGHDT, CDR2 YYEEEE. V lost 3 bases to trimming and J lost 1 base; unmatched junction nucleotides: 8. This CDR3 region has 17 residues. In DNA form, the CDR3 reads TGTGCCAGCAGCTCCCGTCCTAGCGGGAGCGGCACAGATACGCAGTATTTT. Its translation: CASSSRPSGSGTDTQYF.

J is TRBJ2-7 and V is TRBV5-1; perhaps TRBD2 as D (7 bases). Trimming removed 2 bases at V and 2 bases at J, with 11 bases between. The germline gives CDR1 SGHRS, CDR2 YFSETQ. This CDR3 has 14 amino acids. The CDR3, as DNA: TGCGCCAGCAGCTTTGGCGGGGGCACCTACGAGCAGTACTTC. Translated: CASSFGGGTYEQYF.

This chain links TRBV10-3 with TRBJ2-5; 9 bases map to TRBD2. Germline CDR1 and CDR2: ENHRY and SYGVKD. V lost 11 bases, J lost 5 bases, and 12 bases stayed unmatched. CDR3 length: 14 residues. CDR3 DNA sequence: TGTGCCGCCCGGGAATCTAGCGGGGTTGAGACCCAGTACTTC. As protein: CAARESSGVETQYF.

Here the CDR3 DNA reads TGTGCCAGCAGTGATGTCGGAGGGGCGGACCCAAATACGCAGTATTTT. Translated: CASSDVGGADPNTQYF. The chain employs TRBV6-1 and TRBJ2-3, with a possible D match to TRBD2 (6 bases). CDR1 MNHNS and CDR2 SASEGT come from the germline V gene. The length of the CDR3 is 16 residues. V dropped 3 bases and J dropped 7 bases, with 20 bases sitting between them.

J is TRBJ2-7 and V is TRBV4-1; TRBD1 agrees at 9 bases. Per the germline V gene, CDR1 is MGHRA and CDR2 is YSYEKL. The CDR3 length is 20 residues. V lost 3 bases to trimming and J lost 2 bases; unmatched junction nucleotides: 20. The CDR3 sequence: CASSQNAGIRGQGVPYEQYF. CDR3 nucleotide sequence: TGCGCCAGCAGCCAGAACGCTGGAATCCGGGGACAGGGAGTTCCCTACGAGCAGTACTTC.

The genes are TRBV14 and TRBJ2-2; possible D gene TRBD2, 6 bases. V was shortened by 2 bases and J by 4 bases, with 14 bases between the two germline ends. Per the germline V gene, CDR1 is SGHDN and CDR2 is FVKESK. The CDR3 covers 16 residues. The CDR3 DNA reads TGTGCCAGCAGCCAACTAGCGCGGGCGGGCACCGGGGAGCTGTTTTTT. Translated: CASSQLARAGTGELFF.

The CDR3 coding sequence is TGTGCCAGCAGCTCCGGGACTAGCGAGTGGGTGTCCTACGAGCAGTACTTC. Amino acids: CASSSGTSEWVSYEQYF. The V call is TRBV7-2, the J call TRBJ2-7; 10 bases are shared with TRBD2. V shed 4 bases, J shed 1 base, and the junction held 10 bases outside the gene matches. The CDR3 extends over 17 amino acids. Germline CDR1 and CDR2: SGHTA and FQGNSA.

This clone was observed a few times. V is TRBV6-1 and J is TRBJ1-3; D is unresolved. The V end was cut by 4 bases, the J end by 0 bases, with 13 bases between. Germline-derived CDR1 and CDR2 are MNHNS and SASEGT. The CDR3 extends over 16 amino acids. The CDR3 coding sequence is TGTGCCAGCAGTGCGAGGTTCGTCGGCTCTGGAAACACCATATATTTT. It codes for CASSARFVGSGNTIYF.

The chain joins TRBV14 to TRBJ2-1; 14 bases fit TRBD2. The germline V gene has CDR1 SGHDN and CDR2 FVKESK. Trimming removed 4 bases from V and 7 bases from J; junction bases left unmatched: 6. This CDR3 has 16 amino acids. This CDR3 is CASSPGTSGGVNEQFF. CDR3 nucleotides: TGTGCCAGCAGCCCGGGGACTAGCGGGGGAGTTAATGAGCAGTTCTTC.

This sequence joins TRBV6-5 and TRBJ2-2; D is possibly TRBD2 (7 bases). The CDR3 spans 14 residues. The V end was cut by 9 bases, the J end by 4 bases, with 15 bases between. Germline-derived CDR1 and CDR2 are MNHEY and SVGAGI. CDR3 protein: CASRGRGSTGELFF. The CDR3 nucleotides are TGTGCCAGTCGGGGGAGGGGGAGCACCGGGGAGCTGTTTTTT.

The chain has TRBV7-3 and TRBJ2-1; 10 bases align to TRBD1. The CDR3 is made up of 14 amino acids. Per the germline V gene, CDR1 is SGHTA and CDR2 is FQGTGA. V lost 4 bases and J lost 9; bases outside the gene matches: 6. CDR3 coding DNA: TGTGCCAGCAGCTCCGGGACAGGGGACGGTGAGCAGTTCTTC. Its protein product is CASSSGTGDGEQFF.

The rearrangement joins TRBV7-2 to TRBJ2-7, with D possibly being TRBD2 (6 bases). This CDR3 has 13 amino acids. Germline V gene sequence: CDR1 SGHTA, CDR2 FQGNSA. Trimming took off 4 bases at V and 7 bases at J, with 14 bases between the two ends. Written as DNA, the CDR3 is TGTGCCAGCAGCTCCCGGGGACTTCGGGAGCAGTACTTC. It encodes CASSSRGLREQYF.

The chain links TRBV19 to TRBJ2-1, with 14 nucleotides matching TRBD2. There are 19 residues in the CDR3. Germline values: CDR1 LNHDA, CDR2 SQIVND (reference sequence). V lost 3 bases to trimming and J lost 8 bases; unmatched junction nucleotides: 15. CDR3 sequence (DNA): TGTGCCAGTAGTATGGCCGGGACTAGCGGGAGTACGATTAGTTATGAGCAGTTCTTC. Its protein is CASSMAGTSGSTISYEQFF.

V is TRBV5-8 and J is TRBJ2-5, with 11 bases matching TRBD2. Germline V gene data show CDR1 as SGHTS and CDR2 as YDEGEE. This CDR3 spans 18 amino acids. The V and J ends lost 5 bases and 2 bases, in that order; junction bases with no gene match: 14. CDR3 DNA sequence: TGTGCCAGCAGTCGGGGACTAGCGGATTTGGAGAGGCAAGAGACCCAGTACTTC. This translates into CASSRGLADLERQETQYF.

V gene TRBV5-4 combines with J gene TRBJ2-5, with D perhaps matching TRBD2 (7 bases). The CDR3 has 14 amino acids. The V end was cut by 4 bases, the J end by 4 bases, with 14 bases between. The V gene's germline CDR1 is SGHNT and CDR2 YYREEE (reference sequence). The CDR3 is CASSPRGAGETQYF. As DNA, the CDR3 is TGTGCCAGCAGCCCTCGGGGGGCGGGAGAGACCCAGTACTTC.

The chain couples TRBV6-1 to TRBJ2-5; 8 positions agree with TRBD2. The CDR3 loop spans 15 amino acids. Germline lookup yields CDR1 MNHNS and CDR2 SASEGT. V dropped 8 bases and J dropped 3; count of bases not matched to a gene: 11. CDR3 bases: TGTGCCAGCTCAAAGCGGGGGCCAACCAAAGAGACCCAGTACTTC. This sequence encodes CASSKRGPTKETQYF.

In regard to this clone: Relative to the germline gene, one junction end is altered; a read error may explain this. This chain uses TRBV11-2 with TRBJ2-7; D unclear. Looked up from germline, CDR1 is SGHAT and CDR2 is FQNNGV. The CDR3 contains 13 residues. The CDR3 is CASSLDLLVASIF. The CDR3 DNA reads TGTGCCAGCAGCTTAGATCTTCTGGTAGCCTCTATCTTC.

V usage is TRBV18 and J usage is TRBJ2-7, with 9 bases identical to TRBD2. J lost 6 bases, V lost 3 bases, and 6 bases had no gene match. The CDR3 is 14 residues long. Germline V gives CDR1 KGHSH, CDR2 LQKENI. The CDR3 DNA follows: TGTGCCAGCTCACCTGATAGCGGGAGTGCCGAGCAGTACTTC. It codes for CASSPDSGSAEQYF.

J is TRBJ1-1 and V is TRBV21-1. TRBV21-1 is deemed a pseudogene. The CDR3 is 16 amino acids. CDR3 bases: TGTGCCAGCAGCAACAATTTTTCGCGGGGGTACACTGAAGCTTTCTTT. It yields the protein CASSNNFSRGYTEAFF.